This T cell receptor (beta chain) was documented in a study of monozygotic twins with inflammatory bowel disease. Starting material for each TCR library was roughly 3,500 ng of total RNA. TCRdb re-called the 5' RACE reads and shows each CDR3 protein once, DNA omitted. Its listing shows about 140,000 distinct CDR3 sequences. The CDR3 extends over 14 amino acids. CDR1 is SGHKS, CDR2 YYEKEE, per germline (reference sequence). This clonotype originated in a human donor with ulcerative colitis or Crohn's disease, or a healthy co-twin of an affected twin (not recorded which). V gene TRBV5-5 combines with J gene TRBJ1-5; TCRdb calls TRBD1, which cannot be checked without DNA. The sequencing sample was made of blood. The CDR3 loop is CASSLGQMGQPQHF.